This note documents a single TCR beta chain sequence. Its matching antigen is unknown. This entry is derived from a study of cytomegalovirus exposure and HLA in healthy donors. In the PCR, 60 Vbeta and 13 Jbeta primers were used. Generated by immunoSEQ multiplex PCR, the TCRdb table keeps only in-frame clones and is missing some. Found here are about 130,000 clones, 80% to 90% of them singletons; the top ten hold under 6%. Germline values: CDR1 GTSNPN, CDR2 SVGIG (reference sequence). This CDR3 has 14 residues. The V end was cut by 0 bases, the J end by 5 bases, with 13 bases between. General study findings and limits: Apparent HLA restriction characterized most CMV-associated TCR beta chains in a later analysis. Roughly uniform depth of sequencing across donors was assumed in presence/absence analyses.

Input material: PBMCs. J is TRBJ1-1 and V is TRBV30; D not resolved. The clonotype originates from a woman aged 40 to 49 in good health and CMV-seropositive. CDR3 sequence (DNA): TGTGCCTGGAGTGTACGACGAGGCGGAACTGAAGCTTTCTTT. Amino acids: CAWSVRRGGTEAFF.